This T cell receptor beta chain originates from a study of blood T cell repertoires in COVID-19. The overall study: Sources were T cells, B-cell-depleted T cells, or PBMCs; the material itself was cDNA or gDNA.

Here immunoSEQ multiplex PCR was the method, and the copy in TCRdb shows in-frame clones only, minus some. Seen here are roughly 480,000 clones, roughly 89% observed once, and the top ten hold approximately 0.9%. V trimming: 10 bases; J trimming: 4 bases; junction bases outside the gene matches: 7. CDR1 is MNHEY, CDR2 SVGAGI, per germline. The CDR3 sequence is 13 residues long. This chain uses TRBV6-5 with TRBJ2-7; 10 bases align to TRBD1. Sequencing was done on a sample of peripheral blood. This receptor was identified in a man between 18 and 29 years old with COVID-19, enrolled during active disease. The CDR3 DNA reads as TGTGCCACGACCGGGACAGGGGTTTACGAGCAGTACTTC. This gives the protein CATTGTGVYEQYF.